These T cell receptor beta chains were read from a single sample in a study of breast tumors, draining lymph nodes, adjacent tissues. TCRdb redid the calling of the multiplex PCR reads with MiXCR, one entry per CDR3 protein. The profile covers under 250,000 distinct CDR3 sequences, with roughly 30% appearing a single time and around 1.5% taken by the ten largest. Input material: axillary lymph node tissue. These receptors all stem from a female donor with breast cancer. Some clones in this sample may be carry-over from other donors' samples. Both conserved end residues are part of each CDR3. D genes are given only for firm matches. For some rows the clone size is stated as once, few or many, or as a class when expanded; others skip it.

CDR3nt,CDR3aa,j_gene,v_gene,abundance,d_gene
TGCAGCGCTACCTTAGCGGGGGCCCAGTTCTTC,CSATLAGAQFF,TRBJ2-1,TRBV29-1,-,TRBD2
TGCGCCAGCAGCTTCTCAACCGGGACAGGGAACGAGCAGTACTTC,CASSFSTGTGNEQYF,TRBJ2-7,TRBV5-1,many,TRBD1
TGTGCCGGGGAGGAGGTGGGGGCCAACGTCCTGACTTTC,CAGEEVGANVLTF,TRBJ2-6,TRBV19,-,-
TGCAGTGCTAGAGATGAGGAGTCCCCCACAGATACGCAGTATTTT,CSARDEESPTDTQYF,TRBJ2-3,TRBV20-1,many,-
TGTGCCAGCAGCCAAGATCCGGTGGGGCTAGGTCAGTACTTC,CASSQDPVGLGQYF,TRBJ2-4,TRBV3-1,many,-
TGTGCCAGCAGTTTAACAACCGCTAGGCCCGTCGGGGATACGCAGTATTTT,CASSLTTARPVGDTQYF,TRBJ2-3,TRBV28,few,-
TGCAGCGTGGATGGACAGGTGGGCAATGAGCAGTATTTT,CSVDGQVGNEQYF,TRBJ2-3,TRBV29-1,-,TRBD1
TGTGCCAGCAGCTTAGCAGGGACTACCTACGAGCAGTACTTC,CASSLAGTTYEQYF,TRBJ2-7,TRBV7-2,many,TRBD2
TGTGCTAGCAGCCCAGGGACTAGCGGGAGGGGTGAGCAGTTCTTC,CASSPGTSGRGEQFF,TRBJ2-1,TRBV7-7,many,TRBD2
TGCAGTGTCGGGACTAGCGGGAGAGATACGCAGTATTTT,CSVGTSGRDTQYF,TRBJ2-3,TRBV20-1,-,TRBD2
TGCAGTGCAAGGGACAGTGCTAGCACAGATACGCAGTATTTT,CSARDSASTDTQYF,TRBJ2-3,TRBV20-1,many,TRBD1
TGTGCCAGCAGCTCGGGACTAGCGGGGTGGGCAGATACGCAGTATTTT,CASSSGLAGWADTQYF,TRBJ2-3,TRBV7-3,many,TRBD2
TGCAGTGGCACGACTAGCAATCAGCCCCAGCATTTT,CSGTTSNQPQHF,TRBJ1-5,TRBV20-1,-,-
TGTGCCAGCAGTTTGGCAGTCGCTAATGAAAAACTGTTTTTT,CASSLAVANEKLFF,TRBJ1-4,TRBV11-2,-,-
TGCGCCAGCAGCAGGGACGAGAGCTCCTACAATGAGCAGTTCTTC,CASSRDESSYNEQFF,TRBJ2-1,TRBV5-1,many,-
TGCAGTGCTAGCGTCTGGCGGGAGAGAGGGGAAAAACTGTTTTTT,CSASVWRERGEKLFF,TRBJ1-4,TRBV20-1,-,-
TGTGCCAGCAGTGGACAGGTCCGGAATGAAAAACTGTTTTTT,CASSGQVRNEKLFF,TRBJ1-4,TRBV12-3/TRBV12-4,many,TRBD1
TGTGCCAGCAGCTTAGGGACAGTTCGCACAGATACGCAGTATTTT,CASSLGTVRTDTQYF,TRBJ2-3,TRBV11-2,-,-
TGTGCCAGCAGCCTAGCCCGGGGGCGTACAGATACGCAGTATTTT,CASSLARGRTDTQYF,TRBJ2-3,TRBV5-8,many,-
TGTGCCAGTAGTCAGTCTAACACTGAAGCTTTCTTT,CASSQSNTEAFF,TRBJ1-1,TRBV19,few,-
TGTGCCATCAGGGACAGTGTCATGAACACTGAAGCTTTCTTT,CAIRDSVMNTEAFF,TRBJ1-1,TRBV10-3,many,-
TGCAGTGCTAGCAAGAACACCGGGGAGCTGTTTTTT,CSASKNTGELFF,TRBJ2-2,TRBV20-1,many,-
TGTGCCAGCAGAACAGACGGATACAATCAGCCCCAGCATTTT,CASRTDGYNQPQHF,TRBJ1-5,TRBV12-3/TRBV12-4,once,-
TGCAGTGCTGTCAGGCTCGGGAGATGTGATCCCTACAATGAGCGGTTCTTC,CSAVRLGRCDPYNERFF,TRBJ2-1,TRBV20-1,-,-
TGCGCCAGCAGTAGGACCACAGATACGCAGTATTTT,CASSRTTDTQYF,TRBJ2-3,TRBV5-1,many,-
TGCAGTGCTAGGGAGGGACTAGCATTCGAGCAGTACTTC,CSAREGLAFEQYF,TRBJ2-7,TRBV20-1,many,TRBD2
TGTGCCAGCAGTCACCGGGACAGCTACGAGCAGTGCTTC,CASSHRDSYEQCF,TRBJ2-7,TRBV6-6,-,TRBD1
TGTGCCAGCAGACGCGGACTTCAAGAGACCCAGTACTTC,CASRRGLQETQYF,TRBJ2-5,TRBV3-1,many,-
TGTGCCAGCATCCAGAGGGGGGCAAAGACTGAAGCTTTCTTT,CASIQRGAKTEAFF,TRBJ1-1,TRBV12-3/TRBV12-4,few,-
TGTGCCAGTACCCGGGACAGCTATGGCTACACCTTC,CASTRDSYGYTF,TRBJ1-2,TRBV19,many,TRBD1
TGCAGTGCTATCCCGGGACAGGGGGCGGGAAGCTATGGCTACACCTTC,CSAIPGQGAGSYGYTF,TRBJ1-2,TRBV20-1,many,TRBD1
TGTGCCAGCAGTTTGGTCAAGAGGCCCCGGGGAACTGAAGCTTTCTTT,CASSLVKRPRGTEAFF,TRBJ1-1,TRBV12-3/TRBV12-4,many,-
TGTGCCACTAGTAATGGCTACACCTTC,CATSNGYTF,TRBJ1-2,TRBV28,many,-
TGTGCCAGTATGACGGGGGGACACCAGCATTTT,CASMTGGHQHF,TRBJ1-5,TRBV19,many,-
TGTGCCAGCAGCTTAACGCCACTAGCGTCCAATGAGCAGTTCTTC,CASSLTPLASNEQFF,TRBJ2-1,TRBV7-3,many,TRBD2